Reported below is one T cell receptor beta chain. Its cognate antigen is unknown. Arm-PCR of CDR3 regions with iRepertoire HTBI primers generated TCR beta libraries. MiXCR, run by TCRdb on the multiplex PCR reads, gives a single entry per CDR3 protein. The top ten hold approximately 20% of the sample, which has some 370,000 distinct CDR3 sequences, about 10% seen once. CDR1 SGHRS and CDR2 YFSETQ come from the germline V gene. The CDR3 loop spans 16 amino acids. With 4 bases clipped from V and 2 bases from J, the junction kept 11 bases outside the gene matches. The sample belongs to a study of regulatory T cells in long-lasting Graves disease. Overall study findings and caveats: TRBV28 was favored in persistent disease, as were TRBJ1-2 and TRBJ2-5. TCR diversity in persistent Graves' patients was below that of newly diagnosed ones. Study was limited to peripheral blood, excluding thyroid tissue.

The time point was: newly diagnosed GD, antithyroid drugs for less than 3 months. RNA isolated from PBMCs was used to make the TCR library. These data also formed part of another study, on T cells in Graves' hyperthyroidism and ophthalmopathy. Per that study: Patients were excluded for uncontrolled infection, other autoimmune disease, pregnancy or lactation.

The TCR was taken from a woman younger than 30 with Graves disease. The sequencing used peripheral blood mononuclear cells (PBMCs), collected at new diagnosis, from a patient treated with antithyroid drugs. V usage is TRBV5-1 and J usage is TRBJ1-2; 7 nucleotides agree with TRBD1. CDR3 bases: TGCGCCAGCAGCCGAACTAGGGGGCAAGACAACTATGGCTACACCTTC. This translates into CASSRTRGQDNYGYTF.